The following is a TCR beta chain sequence with its context. This entry belongs to a study of blood T cell repertoires in COVID-19. CDR1 and CDR2 from the germline V gene are SGHNT and YYREEE (reference sequence). The CDR3 has 16 amino acids. With 3 bases clipped from V and 4 bases from J, the junction kept 12 bases outside the gene matches. Authors' methods: Amplified reference gene primers provided the basis for estimating nucleated cell counts. Using immunoSEQ multiplex PCR, the repertoire was profiled, and TCRdb retains in-frame clones only, with some absent. V and J calls and clone size are as listed in that table; D and trimming were resolved from the DNA. The sample has 110,000 to 150,000 clones, about 87% seen once; the top ten hold 44%.

Sample: peripheral blood. The clonotype comes from a human donor in a cohort sampled during active COVID-19. The chain combines TRBV5-4 with TRBJ2-7, with 8 bases that match TRBD1. Here the CDR3 reads CASSSGQGRNLYEQYV. The CDR3, as DNA: TGTGCCAGCAGCTCCGGACAGGGCCGCAATTTATACGAGCAGTACGTC.